Below, one T cell receptor (beta chain) is given with its context. Its binding antigen is unknown. No much larger clone is present one base from it, and per-base qualities are unavailable. The time point label, as the study defines it: newly diagnosed GD, antithyroid drugs for less than 3 months. RNA was extracted from PBMCs in TRIzol for both TCR sequencing and RNA sequencing. The diagnosis of Graves' disease was made according to American Thyroid Association guidelines. Patients for the study were recruited at an endocrinology department in Xi'an, China. Each patient gave approximately 8.8 milliliters of peripheral blood, collected in an EDTA anticoagulant tube. Ficoll Paque Plus density gradient separation was used to isolate PBMCs, and no additional T cell sorting was done. An Agilent 2100 Bioanalyzer and agarose gel were used to assess RNA quality, and a NanoDrop 2000 was used to measure RNA concentration.

These data come from a study of regulatory T cells in long-lasting Graves disease (dated by TCRdb to about 2021). Describing the broader study: Patients with newly diagnosed Graves' disease had been on antithyroid drugs for under 3 months. TCR sequencing covered approximately 13 persistent and approximately 20 newly diagnosed Graves' disease patients, some 35 samples in total. The study was conducted in China and was registered as a clinical trial. Peripheral blood TCR sequencing and RNA sequencing compared persistent Graves' disease patients with newly diagnosed Graves' disease patients. What the research found in general, with its limitations: Persistent disease showed preferential use of TRBV28, TRBJ1-2 and TRBJ2-5, whereas newly diagnosed disease favored TRBV20-1 and TRBJ2-1. The authors noted that the small sample size was a limitation that may lower accuracy. Persistent patients shared more public clonotypes among themselves (around 2,500) than newly diagnosed patients did (about 1,000). Compared with newly diagnosed patients, patients with persistent Graves' disease had lower TCR Shannon entropy and fewer highly expanded clones, which suggests clonal expansion. Only the TCR beta chain was sequenced and analyzed. Peripheral blood alone was examined, since thyroid tissue, which constituted the primary lesion, could not be accessed.

From a lookup of the germline V gene (reference sequence), CDR1 and CDR2 are DFQATT and SNEGSKA. The CDR3 goes from the cysteine to the phenylalanine over 12 residues. Only the CDR3 portion is preserved as DNA: 36 bases, with reading frame beginning at the first base. The junction shows trimming of 8 bases on V and 4 bases on J, plus 15 bases between the germline ends. The protocol used for the library was multiplex PCR. The run used an Illumina HiSeq 4000. To build TCR beta libraries, CDR3 regions were amplified by Arm-PCR using iRepertoire HTBI primers. PCR products were gel purified before sequencing. In the source study's methods: Across samples, fewer than 70 TRBV and 13 to 15 TRBJ segments were identified and used for gene usage analysis of CDR3 amino acid clonotypes. COPE and FqMerger were used to merge filtered high-quality paired reads into contigs. BLAST was used to align contigs to IMGT TRBV, TRBD and TRBJ reference genes, with CDR3 defined following IMGT. Any clonotype with a frequency above 0.1% was classified as a highly expanded clone. Repertoire diversity was measured by Shannon entropy, and V-J evenness by the Gini coefficient. Clonotypes shared by more than one individual were considered public. TCRdb cleaned the public reads at Q25 with fastp, built clones with MiXCR and kept in-frame beta chains. Under each unique CDR3 protein, matching rows form one entry showing the most common genes and DNA. TCRdb, not the original authors, processed these V and J calls. The sample table lists about 470,000 distinct CDR3 sequences, 15% to 20% of them with a count of one. 12% of the sample lies in the top ten.

This sample was also put to use in a study of T cells in Graves' hyperthyroidism and ophthalmopathy. Per that second paper: Stable Graves' hyperthyroidism was defined as no progression to ophthalmopathy during 18 months of follow-up. Hyperthyroidism patients were newly diagnosed, with disease duration under 2 months, and aged 18 to 65 years. Exclusion was applied to patients with uncontrolled infections, other autoimmune diseases, pregnancy or lactation. Diagnoses were based on clinical symptoms, serum thyroxine and TRAb, thyroid ultrasound and orbital computed tomography. A first-round RT-PCR of the TCR CDR3 used the HTBI primer set with the Qiagen OneStep RT-PCR kit. Most expanded thyroid clonotypes (frequency above 0.001) were also detected in blood, suggesting blood repertoires may reflect thyroid immune responses. Ophthalmopathy was separated from stable hyperthyroidism by a 13 V-J signature model, with about 88% sensitivity and about 81% specificity obtained in cross-validation and 80%/75% obtained in testing. In validation, progression to ophthalmopathy was predicted by the model with around 70% sensitivity and under 85% specificity, a median of roughly 6 months before onset. To identify TCR V-J signatures that set the groups apart, the researchers used a discovery cohort of 100 patients, made up of roughly 45 with Graves' ophthalmopathy and some 55 with stable Graves' hyperthyroidism. Prospective prediction of ophthalmopathy was tested in an independent validation cohort consisting of 18 to 20 hyperthyroidism patients and approximately 16 patients who later progressed to ophthalmopathy. The 100 discovery patients were randomly split 7:3 into training and test sets. In addition, the study compared T-cell repertoires in thyroid tissue and in blood from roughly six Graves' hyperthyroidism patients. Once sampling was done, hyperthyroidism patients were given methimazole at a starting dose of 30 mg daily, whereas ophthalmopathy patients were given high-dose intravenous methylprednisolone. Libraries were constructed in a second round of multiplex PCR, after which size selection and purification were performed. Libraries were sequenced paired-end with 100 bp reads on an Illumina HiSeq2000. Raw data were processed with SOAPnuke, discarding reads with adapters, uncalled bases, mean Phred below 15, or no exact constant-primer or identifier match. High-quality paired reads were merged using COPE v1.2.5, and each unique nucleotide sequence was defined as a clonotype. MiTCR v1.1 was used to align clonotypes to the IMGT TRBV, TRBD and TRBJ reference segments. The analysis included only V-J combinations with a frequency above 0.0001, which together covered more than 98% of the repertoires. The TCS score was defined as the ratio of F50 (clonal expansion) to E x V (chaos), calculated using BLOSUM62-based TCRdist between CDR3 peptides within each V-J. Welch's t-statistics and random forest reduced 514 V-J features to under 15, which were used in a naive Bayes classifier (R e1071). Sample size was not statistically predetermined, and investigators were not blinded to group allocation. The paper describes TCR Vbeta CDR3 sequencing of around 140 peripheral blood samples, made up of 40 to 45 ophthalmopathy patients, around 73 hyperthyroidism patients and 17 progressor patients.

The source is a man aged 35 to 55 with Graves disease. Donor details come from another sample of the same person, matched by shared clones. This chain joins TRBV20-1 to TRBJ2-7; a tentative D call is TRBD1 (5 bases match). The sample was peripheral blood mononuclear cells (PBMCs), taken at new diagnosis, from a patient treated with antithyroid drugs. The CDR3 has the sequence CSTGRVEYEQYF. The nucleotide sequence is given as TGCAGTACAGGACGGGTAGAATACGAGCAGTACTTC.